The sequence of this T cell receptor beta chain was determined in a study of T cells in Graves' hyperthyroidism and ophthalmopathy (dated by TCRdb to the late 2010s). At the level of the whole study: Peripheral blood samples were taken at the time of initial diagnosis, prior to any treatment. For training and testing, the approximately 92 patients in the discovery cohort were randomly divided in a 7:3 ratio. The paper reports TCR Vbeta CDR3 sequencing of 140 or so peripheral blood samples: around 41 ophthalmopathy, over 70 hyperthyroidism and 17 progressor patients. After blood sampling, hyperthyroidism patients were treated with methimazole at a starting dose of 30 mg daily, and ophthalmopathy patients were treated with high-dose intravenous methylprednisolone. Whether ophthalmopathy could be predicted prospectively was tested in an independent validation cohort made up of roughly 19 hyperthyroidism patients plus 17 patients who later progressed to ophthalmopathy. To identify TCR V-J signatures that set the groups apart, the researchers used a discovery cohort of 100 patients, made up of under 50 with Graves' ophthalmopathy and some 56 with stable Graves' hyperthyroidism. Thyroid tissue and blood T-cell repertoires from six Graves' hyperthyroidism patients were also compared in the study.

Graves' hyperthyroidism was defined as stable when no progression to ophthalmopathy occurred over 18 months of follow-up. Hyperthyroidism patients were newly diagnosed, had a disease duration of under 2 months, and were aged 18 to 65 years. The study excluded patients with uncontrolled infections, other autoimmune diseases, pregnancy or lactation. Diagnoses were based on clinical symptoms, serum thyroxine and TRAb, thyroid ultrasound and orbital computed tomography. PBMCs were separated from approximately 10 ml of fresh peripheral blood using Ficoll-Paque density gradient centrifugation. Trizol reagent was used to extract total RNA, and RNA quality was then checked on an Agilent 2100 Bioanalyzer. The TCR beta CDR3 regions were amplified from the RNA transcripts. The first round of RT-PCR for the TCR CDR3 was performed with the HTBI primer set and the Qiagen OneStep RT-PCR kit. A second multiplex PCR round built the libraries, followed by size selection and purification. The libraries were sequenced on an Illumina HiSeq2000 using paired-end 100 bp reads. The paper's data handling went like this. SOAPnuke was used to process the raw data, with reads discarded if the reads contained adapters or uncalled bases, had a mean Phred below 15, or lacked an exact constant-primer or identifier match. High-quality paired reads were merged using COPE v1.2.5, and each unique nucleotide sequence was defined as a clonotype. MiTCR v1.1 was used to align clonotypes to the IMGT TRBV, TRBD and TRBJ reference segments. The analysis included only V-J combinations with a frequency above 0.0001, which together covered 99% to 99.2% of the repertoires. A TCS score was defined as the ratio between F50 (clonal expansion) and ExV (chaos), using BLOSUM62-based TCRdist between CDR3 peptides within each V-J. Welch's t-statistics and random forest reduced 514 V-J features to roughly 13, which were used in a naive Bayes classifier (R e1071). The public reads were reprocessed in TCRdb via fastp at Q25 and MiXCR, keeping in-frame beta chains. Here each entry gathers all rows of one CDR3 protein and keeps the most common genes and DNA. In this record, the V and J calls reflect TCRdb's handling and not the investigators' own analysis. For this sample there are around 690,000 distinct CDR3 sequences; roughly a sixth appear just once. Around a sixth of the sample rests with the top ten.

Unmatched junction bases come to 11, with V trimmed by 5 bases and J by 5 bases. CDR3 length: 17 amino acids, cysteine to phenylalanine. Kept here is only the CDR3 DNA, which spans 51 bases and is read in frame from base 1. Concerning this clonotype itself: The target of this receptor is not known. No much larger clone is present one base from it, and per-base qualities are unavailable.

Beyond this particular receptor, the publication reports: Ophthalmopathy was separated from stable hyperthyroidism by a 13 V-J signature model, with about 88% sensitivity and approximately 81% specificity obtained in cross-validation and 80%/75% obtained in testing. No statistical method was used to fix the sample size in advance, and group allocation was not hidden from the investigators. In validation, progression to ophthalmopathy was predicted by the model with 70.59% sensitivity and about 72% specificity, a median of approximately 6.5 months before onset. Most expanded thyroid clonotypes (frequency above 0.001) were also detected in blood, a finding suggesting that blood repertoires may reflect thyroid immune responses.

This TCR was sampled from a man over 45 with Graves' hyperthyroidism. In this chain, TRBV12-3 or TRBV12-4 is recombined with TRBJ1-5; TRBD1 aligns with 11 central bases. The sequencing input was blood. The CDR3 corresponds to CASSSRGTGGLYQPQHF. The DNA sequence is given as TGTGCCAGCAGTAGCAGAGGGACAGGGGGACTCTATCAGCCCCAGCATTTT.